Below, 17 T cell receptor beta chains from the same sample are listed, as sequenced in a study of cytomegalovirus exposure and HLA in healthy donors. PCR employed 60 Vbeta and 13 Jbeta primers. The repertoire was sequenced with immunoSEQ multiplex PCR; TCRdb's copy has only in-frame clones and lacks some. The sample shows fewer than 150,000 clones, around 82% of them seen only once. The sample consisted of PBMCs. The receptors here all came from a woman between 40 and 55 years old in good health and CMV-seropositive.

The CDR3 region is CASSVTGSSSYNEQFF. The CDR3 DNA is TGCGCCAGCAGCGTAACCGGGTCGAGCTCCTACAATGAGCAGTTCTTC. This chain uses TRBV5-1 with TRBJ2-1; unclear D gene. Germline CDR1 is SGHRS and CDR2 is YFSETQ. This CDR3 region has 16 residues. With 4 bases removed from V and 0 bases from J, the gap between germline ends came to 14 bases.

This rearrangement joins TRBV18 to TRBJ2-1; tentative D call: TRBD1 (5 bases). Germline CDR1 is KGHSH and CDR2 is LQKENI. The CDR3 extends over 20 amino acids. Trimming took off 3 bases at V and 6 bases at J, with 30 bases between the two ends. The CDR3 nucleotides read TGTGCCAGCTCACCGGACACCCCGTATGGGGCGACGACCCGGTCCAATGAGCAGTTCTTC. Translation gives CASSPDTPYGATTRSNEQFF.

The rearrangement uses TRBV6-5 and TRBJ2-7; 8 bases fit TRBD1. The germline V gene has CDR1 MNHEY and CDR2 SVGAGI. V shed 6 bases, J shed 3 bases, and the junction held 7 bases outside the gene matches. This CDR3 region has 14 residues. CDR3 bases: TGTGCCAGCAGCGCCGGGACAGGAATCTACGAGCAGTACTTC. This translates into CASSAGTGIYEQYF.

In its sample, this clone was seen a few times. V and J are TRBV2 and TRBJ2-7; 8 nucleotides line up with TRBD1. Germline CDR1 is SNHLY and CDR2 is FYNNEI. With V trimmed by 1 base and J by 1 base, 9 bases remained unmatched. CDR3 length equals 17 residues. The DNA for the CDR3 is TGTGCCAGCAGTGAAGGTCCGGGACAGGCGGGGTCCTACGAGCAGTACTTC. Its protein is CASSEGPGQAGSYEQYF.

The chain joins TRBV27 to TRBJ2-4; 7 bases align to TRBD1. CDR1 MNHEY and CDR2 SMNVEV come from the germline V gene (reference sequence). CDR3 length equals 19 residues. The V segment lost 5 bases and the J segment 3 bases; nucleotides outside the gene matches: 19. The CDR3 DNA follows: TGTGCCAGCAGTCCCCATCCTCGGACAGGCTGGATTGACAAAAACATTCAGTACTTC. Its translation: CASSPHPRTGWIDKNIQYF.

The J gene is TRBJ1-1, the V gene TRBV6-8; no clear D gene. V was trimmed by 3 bases and J by 4 bases, leaving 21 bases between them. This CDR3 is 17 amino acids long. Germline V gene lookup returns CDR1 MNHGY and CDR2 SAAAGT. CDR3 loop: CASSYGVGYHEGTEAFF. In DNA, the CDR3 is TGTGCCAGCAGTTATGGGGTTGGGTATCACGAGGGCACTGAAGCTTTCTTT.

The V and J genes are TRBV7-9 and TRBJ2-1, with 7 bases lining up with TRBD2. Trimming at V came to 5 bases and at J to 7 bases, leaving 14 bases not matched to a gene. Per the germline V gene, CDR1 is SEHNR and CDR2 is FQNEAQ (reference sequence). CDR3 length equals 16 residues. DNA for the CDR3: TGTGCCAGCAGCGCTTTTAAAGGGAGGGCCCTGAATGAGCAGTTCTTC. As protein: CASSAFKGRALNEQFF.

J is TRBJ2-5 and V is TRBV6-5; TRBD1 aligns across 12 bases. V gave up 6 bases and J gave up 7 bases; unmatched junction bases: 9. This CDR3 region has 15 residues. Germline assignment: CDR1 MNHEY and CDR2 SVGAGI. CDR3 loop: CASSSGTGGGGTQYF. The CDR3 DNA reads TGTGCCAGCAGCTCCGGGACAGGGGGCGGTGGGACCCAGTACTTC.

The CDR3: CASSQGLADKETQYF. CDR3 nucleotide sequence: TGTGCCAGCAGCCAAGGACTAGCGGACAAAGAGACCCAGTACTTC. The rearrangement joins TRBV14 to TRBJ2-5; TRBD2 agrees at 9 bases. The CDR3 is 15 residues long. Looked up from germline, CDR1 is SGHDN and CDR2 is FVKESK. V gave up 1 base and J gave up 3 bases; unmatched junction bases: 3. The full variable domain, with the rest looked up from reference TRBV14 and TRBJ2-5, is EAGVTQFPSHSVIEKGQTVTLRCDPISGHDNLYWYRRVMGKEIKFLLHFVKESKQDESGMPNNRFLAERTGGTYSTLKVQPAELEDSGVYFCASSQGLADKETQYFGPGTRLLVL.

The V gene is TRBV11-2, the J gene TRBJ2-7, with 8 bases matching TRBD1. Trimming removed 9 bases from V and 0 bases from J; junction bases left unmatched: 7. Germline CDR1 reads SGHAT; CDR2 reads FQNNGV. The CDR3 has 14 amino acids. Here the CDR3 reads CASQGASSSYEQYF. Written as DNA, the CDR3 is TGTGCCAGTCAGGGGGCGTCAAGCTCCTACGAGCAGTACTTC.

The chain is built from TRBV28 and TRBJ2-5; a possible D gene is TRBD1 (5 bases). The germline gives CDR1 MDHEN, CDR2 SYDVKM. CDR3 length: 14 amino acids. V gave up 4 bases and J gave up 2 bases, with 11 bases separating them. The CDR3 here is CASSSQGSQETQYF. The CDR3 bases are TGTGCCAGCAGTTCCCAGGGATCGCAAGAGACCCAGTACTTC.

This clone showed up just a few times. This chain connects TRBV5-1 to TRBJ2-5; TRBD2 matches at 14 bases. The V segment lost 3 bases and the J segment 3 bases; nucleotides outside the gene matches: 4. The length of the CDR3 is 16 residues. CDR1 and CDR2 (germline): SGHRS, YFSETQ. The CDR3 loop is CASSSGLAGVKETQYF. The CDR3 region has the DNA TGCGCCAGCAGCTCGGGACTAGCGGGAGTGAAAGAGACCCAGTACTTC.

The CDR3 region is CASSLRTAQPQHF. In DNA form, the CDR3 reads TGTGCCAGTAGTTTACGGACTGCTCAGCCCCAGCATTTT. The V gene is TRBV19, the J gene TRBJ1-5; D not resolved. With 5 bases removed from V and 6 bases from J, the gap between germline ends came to 11 bases. This CDR3 has 13 residues. The germline CDR1 and CDR2 sequences are LNHDA and SQIVND (reference sequence).

CDR3 amino acids: CASSSLAGEPRKFF. The CDR3 DNA reads TGCGCCAGCAGCTCACTAGCGGGAGAACCCAGGAAGTTCTTC. The rearrangement links TRBV5-1 to TRBJ2-1; 11 bases map to TRBD2. V was pared by 3 bases and J by 14 bases, with 10 bases of the junction left unmatched. This CDR3 has 14 residues. Germline CDR1 SGHRS, CDR2 YFSETQ.

The CDR3 region is CASSFGTAYEQYF. In DNA, the CDR3 is TGTGCCAGTAGTTTCGGGACAGCCTACGAGCAGTACTTC. This chain joins TRBV19 and TRBJ2-7, with 7 bases identical to TRBD1. Germline-derived CDR1 and CDR2 are LNHDA and SQIVND (reference sequence). There are 13 residues in the CDR3. V lost 5 bases to trimming and J lost 2 bases; unmatched junction nucleotides: 3.

The chain uses TRBV6-5 and TRBJ2-1; 13 positions match TRBD2. Germline assignment: CDR1 MNHEY and CDR2 SVGAGI. V was pared by 5 bases and J by 14 bases, with 6 bases of the junction left unmatched. The CDR3 contains 13 residues. The CDR3 reads CASSEGLAGVKFF. The CDR3 DNA follows: TGTGCCAGCAGTGAAGGACTAGCGGGAGTGAAGTTCTTC.

The rearrangement joins TRBV5-1 to TRBJ1-1, with 9 bases that match TRBD1. This CDR3 contains 17 residues. J was trimmed by 1 base and V by 4 bases; bases with no gene match: 11. Germline V gives CDR1 SGHRS, CDR2 YFSETQ. The DNA for the CDR3 is TGCGCCAGCAGCGAACAGGGGGCTGGATGGGGGAACACTGAAGCTTTCTTT. Protein product: CASSEQGAGWGNTEAFF.